This T cell receptor (beta chain) was obtained from a study of blood T cell repertoires in COVID-19. Turning to the study itself: The United States, Italy and Spain provided the acute and convalescent COVID-19 samples. Nucleic acid was either cDNA or gDNA, and it came from T cells, B-cell-depleted T cells, or PBMCs.

Original handling: Estimation of nucleated cell counts relied on the amplification of reference gene primers. Only in-frame clones appear in the TCRdb table, and some are missing; sequencing was by immunoSEQ multiplex PCR. The DNA gave D and trimming, while V, J and clone size come from that table. The sample yields hundreds of thousands of clones, around 84% seen once. Germline loops: CDR1 SGDLS, CDR2 YYNGEE. The CDR3 length is 16 residues. Unmatched junction bases numbered 9, after V lost 7 bases and J lost 0 bases. This clone has only one observation. The study assigned cohorts using participant-reported clinical history.

The chain uses TRBV9 and TRBJ2-2, with TRBD2 matching 7 bases. Source material: PBMCs or T cells enriched from blood (not recorded which). The source of this sequence is a woman aged 45-60 years who had recovered from COVID-19. CDR3 region: CASSAPSGTNTGELFF. The CDR3 DNA sequence: TGTGCCAGCTCCGCCCCGAGCGGGACGAACACCGGGGAGCTGTTTTTT. The whole variable domain, filled in from reference TRBV9 and TRBJ2-2, reads DSGVTQTPKHLITATGQRVTLRCSPRSGDLSVYWYQQSLDQGLQFLIQYYNGEERAKGNILERFSAQQFPDLHSELNLSSLELGDSALYFCASSAPSGTNTGELFFGEGSRLTVL.